A single sample gave rise to the 16 T cell receptor beta chains below, sequenced in a study of technical replicates of blood from a few donors. Clones were read by immunoSEQ multiplex PCR, and TCRdb kept only the in-frame ones, dropping some. The sample carries more than 65,000 clones, 90% to 95% recorded once. The sequencing input was T cells isolated from PBMCs. These receptors were collected from a human donor in good health.

This chain uses TRBV5-8 with TRBJ1-5; D is unclear. CDR1 SGHTS and CDR2 YDEGEE come from the germline V gene. Trimming took 1 base from V and 0 from J, leaving 5 bases between them. The CDR3 totals 14 residues. In DNA form, the CDR3 reads TGTGCCAGCAGCTTGACAAATAGCAATCAGCCCCAGCATTTT. Residues: CASSLTNSNQPQHF.

The chain uses TRBV15 and TRBJ2-1, with 8 positions matching TRBD2. The CDR3 is 17 amino acids. V was clipped by 8 bases and J by 4 bases; unmatched bases: 16. Per germline, CDR1 LNHNV and CDR2 YYDKDF (reference sequence). CDR3 DNA: TGTGCCACCGAAGGGACAACCGGGACTAGGACATACAATGAGCAGTTCTTC. It yields the protein CATEGTTGTRTYNEQFF.

The CDR3 spells CATGHLNEKLFF. The CDR3 nucleotides are TGTGCCACGGGACACCTCAATGAAAAACTGTTTTTT. The chain carries TRBV25-1 and TRBJ1-4; a weak D match, TRBD1 (6 bases). CDR3 length: 12 amino acids. Germline V lookup: CDR1 MGHDK, CDR2 SYGVNS. V lost 10 bases and J lost 5, with 11 bases in between.

This chain joins TRBV9 and TRBJ1-2; D not resolved. Trimming removed 0 bases at V and 8 bases at J, with 11 bases between. In germline, CDR1 is SGDLS, CDR2 YYNGEE. The length of the CDR3 is 13 residues. In DNA form, the CDR3 reads TGTGCCAGCAGCGTAGCGGATGCTAGAGGCTACACCTTC. Amino acids: CASSVADARGYTF.

The V gene is TRBV6-1, the J gene TRBJ2-1, with 8 bases fitting TRBD2. Looked up from germline, CDR1 is MNHNS and CDR2 is SASEGT. V shed 1 base, J shed 2 bases, and the junction held 4 bases outside the gene matches. This CDR3 comprises 16 residues. The CDR3 sequence: CASSEVSSGAYNEQFF. DNA for the CDR3: TGTGCCAGCAGTGAAGTTAGTAGCGGGGCCTACAATGAGCAGTTCTTC.

The genes are TRBV2 and TRBJ2-7; D might be TRBD2 (7 bases). CDR1 is SNHLY, CDR2 FYNNEI, per germline. The CDR3 extends over 14 amino acids. V lost 4 bases and J 2 bases, leaving 12 bases between the germline ends. The DNA for the CDR3 is TGTGCCAGCAGTGTGGGAGGGGGAGCCTACGAGCAGTACTTC. This translates into CASSVGGGAYEQYF. The whole variable domain, filled in from reference TRBV2 and TRBJ2-7, reads EPEVTQTPSHQVTQMGQEVILRCVPISNHLYFYWYRQILGQKVEFLVSFYNNEISEKSEIFDDQFSVERPDGSNFTLKIRSTKLEDSAMYFCASSVGGGAYEQYFGPGTRLTVT.

V gene TRBV30 combines with J gene TRBJ2-3; no clear D gene. Germline V gene lookup returns CDR1 GTSNPN and CDR2 SVGIG (reference sequence). CDR3 size: 13 residues. V was shortened by 1 base and J by 0 bases, with 5 bases between the two germline ends. The CDR3 DNA follows: TGTGCCTGGAGTGGGCTGAGCACAGATACGCAGTATTTT. Translated: CAWSGLSTDTQYF.

The chain combines TRBV11-3 with TRBJ2-7, with D maybe TRBD1 (7 bases). The CDR3 spans 14 residues. Per the germline V gene, CDR1 is SGHNT and CDR2 is YENEEA. Trimming took off 7 bases at V and 5 bases at J, with 18 bases between the two ends. The CDR3 DNA follows: TGTGCCAGCACCTACCAGGGGGGAGGAAACGAGCAGTACTTC. This sequence encodes CASTYQGGGNEQYF.

This clone is categorized as medium-sized. This sequence joins TRBV5-4 and TRBJ1-1; the D is unclear. This CDR3 contains 13 residues. V was cut by 2 bases and J by 5 bases, with 10 bases left in between. From germline, CDR1 is SGHNT and CDR2 YYREEE (reference sequence). The CDR3 sequence: CASSLEGGTEAFF. The CDR3 DNA is TGTGCCAGCAGCTTAGAAGGAGGGACTGAAGCTTTCTTT.

This clone was detected once. The chain combines TRBV9 with TRBJ2-2; D call uncertain. The CDR3 is 12 residues long. The germline V gene has CDR1 SGDLS and CDR2 YYNGEE. Deletions cut 5 bases from V and 7 bases from J, with 9 bases between. CDR3 DNA sequence: TGTGCCAGCAGTGGGCTTGGCGGGGAGCTGTTTTTT. Translation: CASSGLGGELFF.

The genes are TRBV27 and TRBJ2-4; TRBD2 might be the D (6 bases). The CDR3 loop spans 13 amino acids. Germline V CDR1 and CDR2: MNHEY, SMNVEV (reference sequence). V shed 0 bases and J shed 7 bases, with 7 bases lying between them. Here the CDR3 reads CASSLSGGNIQYF. CDR3 nucleotide sequence: TGTGCCAGCAGTTTATCTGGGGGGAACATTCAGTACTTC.

The chain couples TRBV11-2 to TRBJ2-7, with D possibly being TRBD2 (5 bases). The length of the CDR3 is 13 residues. From germline, CDR1 is SGHAT and CDR2 FQNNGV. V was shortened by 1 base and J by 3 bases, with 7 bases between the two germline ends. CDR3 protein: CASSLGESYEQYF. For the CDR3, the DNA is TGTGCCAGCAGCTTAGGGGAGAGCTACGAGCAGTACTTC. The whole variable domain, filled in from reference TRBV11-2 and TRBJ2-7, reads EAGVAQSPRYKIIEKRQSVAFWCNPISGHATLYWYQQILGQGPKLLIQFQNNGVVDDSQLPKDRFSAERLKGVDSTLKIQPAKLEDSAVYLCASSLGESYEQYFGPGTRLTVT.

CDR3 nucleotide sequence: TGTGCCAGCAGTGTAGATAATCAGCCCCAGCATTTT. It is translated as CASSVDNQPQHF. The rearrangement links TRBV2 to TRBJ1-5, with D unresolved. Germline loops: CDR1 SNHLY, CDR2 FYNNEI. V was trimmed by 4 bases and J by 4 bases, leaving 5 bases between them. The CDR3 has 12 amino acids.

The table lists this clone with a count of one. The chain is built from TRBV5-1 and TRBJ2-3; 11 bases are shared with TRBD2. After removal of 1 base from V and 5 bases from J, the junction contained 3 bases not matched to a gene. This CDR3 region has 15 residues. CDR1 and CDR2 (germline): SGHRS, YFSETQ. The CDR3 loop is CASSLTSGRLDTQYF. CDR3 nucleotide sequence: TGCGCCAGCAGCTTGACTAGCGGGAGACTAGATACGCAGTATTTT.

The genes are TRBV10-3 and TRBJ2-7; TRBD1 might be the D (6 bases). Between the trimmed V and J ends, which lost 6 bases and 2 bases, there was a span of 8 bases. The CDR3 totals 12 residues. The V gene's germline CDR1 is ENHRY and CDR2 SYGVKD. CDR3 sequence: CAIRTGTYEQYF. The DNA of the CDR3 is TGTGCCATCAGGACAGGCACCTACGAGCAGTACTTC.

J is TRBJ2-3 and V is TRBV7-3; 9 nucleotides agree with TRBD2. The CDR3 is 16 residues long. The germline V gene encodes CDR1 SGHTA and CDR2 FQGTGA. The trim removed 3 bases at V and 2 bases at J, leaving 6 bases unmatched. The CDR3 loop is CASSLGLAGITDTQYF. The CDR3 nucleotides are TGTGCCAGCAGCTTGGGACTAGCCGGGATCACAGATACGCAGTATTTT.